This is a list of T cell receptor beta chains from one sample in a study of preoperative IRX-2 immunotherapy in early breast cancer. Assay used: immunoSEQ multiplex PCR; TCRdb lists only in-frame clones, some missing. The profile shows 25,000 to 30,000 clones, roughly 80% of them singletons. This material consisted of lymph node tissue, taken after IRX-2 immunotherapy. These receptors were collected from a human donor with breast cancer. The CDR3 runs from the conserved cysteine through the conserved F or W. A D gene is named only where the DNA matches it firmly. Some rows mark clone size as missing; the rest say once, few, many or name a class of expanded clone.

V gene: TRBV28
clone size: NA
D gene: TRBD2
CDR3 length: 17
J gene: TRBJ2-1
CDR3 DNA: TGTGCCAGCAGTTTATGGGGACTAGCGGGAGGGCAAAATGAGCAGTTCTTC
CDR3 protein: CASSLWGLAGGQNEQFF

V gene: TRBV12-5
clone size: NA
D gene: NA
CDR3 length: 13
J gene: TRBJ2-7
CDR3 DNA: TGTGCTAGTGGTTTCTCCAGCTCCTACGAGCAGTACTTC
CDR3 protein: CASGFSSSYEQYF

V gene: TRBV15
clone size: NA
D gene: NA
CDR3 length: 14
J gene: TRBJ2-2
CDR3 DNA: TGTGCCACCAGCAGGACAGGAGCCACCGGGGAGCTGTTTTTT
CDR3 protein: CATSRTGATGELFF

V gene: TRBV7-6
clone size: NA
D gene: NA
CDR3 length: 14
J gene: TRBJ2-7
CDR3 DNA: TGTGCCAGCAGCCCAAGGGGGACGGGCTACGAGCAGTACTTC
CDR3 protein: CASSPRGTGYEQYF

V gene: TRBV15
clone size: NA
D gene: NA
CDR3 length: 15
J gene: TRBJ1-2
CDR3 DNA: TGTGCCACCAGCCCACTGGCAGGCCTAAACTATGGCTACACCTTC
CDR3 protein: CATSPLAGLNYGYTF

V gene: TRBV15
clone size: NA
D gene: NA
CDR3 length: 20
J gene: TRBJ2-7
CDR3 DNA: TGTGCCACCAGCAGAGATCTGGCGAAGCTAGCGAGAAGAAGCTCCTACGAGCAGTACTTC
CDR3 protein: CATSRDLAKLARRSSYEQYF

V gene: TRBV14
clone size: NA
D gene: NA
CDR3 length: 13
J gene: TRBJ2-7
CDR3 DNA: TGTGCCAGCAGCCAAGACCTAGGGTACGAGCAGTACTTC
CDR3 protein: CASSQDLGYEQYF

V gene: TRBV29-1
clone size: few
D gene: NA
CDR3 length: 12
J gene: TRBJ1-1
CDR3 DNA: TGCAGCGCGGCGCAACAGGGAACTGAAGCTTTCTTT
CDR3 protein: CSAAQQGTEAFF

V gene: TRBV6-8
clone size: few
D gene: NA
CDR3 length: 12
J gene: TRBJ1-2
CDR3 DNA: TGTGCCAGCAGGGACAGCTTTTATGGCTACACCTTC
CDR3 protein: CASRDSFYGYTF

V gene: TRBV28
clone size: NA
D gene: NA
CDR3 length: 14
J gene: TRBJ1-1
CDR3 DNA: TGTGCCAGCAGTAATAAGGGGACGAACACTGAAGCTTTCTTT
CDR3 protein: CASSNKGTNTEAFF

V gene: TRBV7-8
clone size: NA
D gene: NA
CDR3 length: 14
J gene: TRBJ1-2
CDR3 DNA: TGTGCCAGCAGCTTAGAGGGGACGGGCTATGGCTACACCTTC
CDR3 protein: CASSLEGTGYGYTF

V gene: TRBV23-1
clone size: NA
D gene: NA
CDR3 length: 15
J gene: TRBJ1-5
CDR3 DNA: TGCGCCAGCAGCCGTGGAGGTTATAGCAATCAGCCCCAGCATTTT
CDR3 protein: CASSRGGYSNQPQHF

V gene: TRBV6-7
clone size: NA
D gene: NA
CDR3 length: 18
J gene: TRBJ2-7
CDR3 DNA: TGTGCCAGCAGTTCTCACGGAGACAAATTGTTCAGCTCCTACGAGCAGTACTTC
CDR3 protein: CASSSHGDKLFSSYEQYF

V gene: TRBV28
clone size: NA
D gene: NA
CDR3 length: 13
J gene: TRBJ1-2
CDR3 DNA: TGTGCCAGCACCCCTTGGGTTAACTATGGCTACACCTTC
CDR3 protein: CASTPWVNYGYTF

V gene: TRBV28
clone size: NA
D gene: TRBD1
CDR3 length: 16
J gene: TRBJ1-5
CDR3 DNA: TGTGCCAGCACCCCCGGGGACAGGGGAAGCGATCAGCCCCAGCATTTT
CDR3 protein: CASTPGDRGSDQPQHF

V gene: TRBV7-8
clone size: NA
D gene: TRBD1
CDR3 length: 15
J gene: TRBJ1-4
CDR3 DNA: TGTGCCAGCAGCCGGCAGACAGGGAGTAATGAAAAACTGTTTTTT
CDR3 protein: CASSRQTGSNEKLFF

V gene: TRBV6-8
clone size: once
D gene: NA
CDR3 length: 13
J gene: TRBJ2-2
CDR3 DNA: TGTGCCAGCAGCCCTACTTGGACCGGGGAGCTGTTTTTT
CDR3 protein: CASSPTWTGELFF

V gene: TRBV15
clone size: once
D gene: TRBD1
CDR3 length: 15
J gene: TRBJ2-7
CDR3 DNA: TGTGCCACCAGCAGAGGTGGGACAGGGGACGACGAGCAGTACTTC
CDR3 protein: CATSRGGTGDDEQYF

V gene: TRBV10-2
clone size: NA
D gene: TRBD1
CDR3 length: 16
J gene: TRBJ2-7
CDR3 DNA: TGCGCCAGCAGGGGACAGGGAGGACTTCTCTCCTACGAGCAGTACTTC
CDR3 protein: CASRGQGGLLSYEQYF

V gene: TRBV6-8
clone size: medium-sized
D gene: TRBD2
CDR3 length: 15
J gene: TRBJ2-1
CDR3 DNA: TGTGCCAGCAGCCTGACTAGCGGGATCTACAATGAGCAGTTCTTC
CDR3 protein: CASSLTSGIYNEQFF

V gene: TRBV5-1
clone size: NA
D gene: NA
CDR3 length: 17
J gene: TRBJ1-4
CDR3 DNA: TGCGCCAGCAGCCAGTCGCCCGGAGGGATCGACCGGGAAAAACTGTTTTTT
CDR3 protein: CASSQSPGGIDREKLFF

V gene: TRBV6-8
clone size: NA
D gene: NA
CDR3 length: 14
J gene: TRBJ2-3
CDR3 DNA: TGTGCCAGCAAGGGAGACTTTAGCACAGATACGCAGTATTTT
CDR3 protein: CASKGDFSTDTQYF

V gene: TRBV6-8
clone size: NA
D gene: NA
CDR3 length: 14
J gene: TRBJ1-1
CDR3 DNA: TGTGCCAGCAGTGATAACCGCTTGAACACTGAAGCTTTCTTT
CDR3 protein: CASSDNRLNTEAFF

V gene: TRBV7-1
clone size: few
D gene: TRBD2
CDR3 length: 13
J gene: TRBJ2-1
CDR3 DNA: TGTGCCAGCAGCTTTAGTAGCGGGAGTGAGCAGTTCTTC
CDR3 protein: CASSFSSGSEQFF

V gene: TRBV11-3
clone size: few
D gene: NA
CDR3 length: 15
J gene: TRBJ2-3
CDR3 DNA: TGTGCCAGCAGCTTTACCGGGAGAAGCACAGATACGCAGTATTTT
CDR3 protein: CASSFTGRSTDTQYF

V gene: TRBV28
clone size: NA
D gene: TRBD1
CDR3 length: 17
J gene: TRBJ1-3
CDR3 DNA: TGTGCCAGCAGTTTGGTATGGCAGGGGGCAGACGGAAACACCATATATTTT
CDR3 protein: CASSLVWQGADGNTIYF

V gene: TRBV11-3
clone size: NA
D gene: TRBD1
CDR3 length: 15
J gene: TRBJ2-5
CDR3 DNA: TGTGCCAGCAGCCAAACAGGGGCCTCCCAAGAGACCCAGTACTTC
CDR3 protein: CASSQTGASQETQYF

V gene: TRBV6-8
clone size: NA
D gene: NA
CDR3 length: 14
J gene: TRBJ1-5
CDR3 DNA: TGTGCCAGCAGCCTGGGGAGTAGCAATCAGCCCCAGCATTTT
CDR3 protein: CASSLGSSNQPQHF

V gene: TRBV1
clone size: few
D gene: NA
CDR3 length: 16
J gene: TRBJ2-1
CDR3 DNA: TGCGCCAGCAGCCAAGAGGTCTGGACGGTCTACAATGAGCAGTTCTTC
CDR3 protein: CASSQEVWTVYNEQFF

V gene: TRBV19
clone size: NA
D gene: TRBD1
CDR3 length: 17
J gene: TRBJ2-7
CDR3 DNA: TGTGCCAGTAGTATATCAGGCGTACAGGGGTCCCCCTACGAGCAGTACTTC
CDR3 protein: CASSISGVQGSPYEQYF

V gene: TRBV6-8
clone size: once
D gene: NA
CDR3 length: 15
J gene: TRBJ1-1
CDR3 DNA: TGTGCCAGCAACCATCAGGGGACAAGTCCCACTGAAGCTTTCTTT
CDR3 protein: CASNHQGTSPTEAFF

V gene: TRBV11-3
clone size: NA
D gene: NA
CDR3 length: 15
J gene: TRBJ1-1
CDR3 DNA: TGTGCCAGCTCTAGCAGGGTCGGGGGTGGCACTGAAGCTTTCTTT
CDR3 protein: CASSSRVGGGTEAFF

V gene: TRBV25-1
clone size: NA
D gene: NA
CDR3 length: 14
J gene: TRBJ2-1
CDR3 DNA: TGTGCCAGCAGTGAGCCCGGTATGCGGAATGAGCAGTTCTTC
CDR3 protein: CASSEPGMRNEQFF

V gene: TRBV5-1
clone size: NA
D gene: NA
CDR3 length: 14
J gene: TRBJ1-1
CDR3 DNA: TGCGCCAGCCGCTACAGGGATTTGAACACTGAAGCTTTCTTT
CDR3 protein: CASRYRDLNTEAFF

V gene: TRBV10-3
clone size: NA
D gene: NA
CDR3 length: 16
J gene: TRBJ1-2
CDR3 DNA: TGTGCCATCAGTGAGTCGGGGGCGGCACCTAACTATGGCTACACCTTC
CDR3 protein: CAISESGAAPNYGYTF

V gene: TRBV15
clone size: NA
D gene: NA
CDR3 length: 15
J gene: TRBJ2-6
CDR3 DNA: TGTGCCACCAGCAGAGCGGGGTTAGGGGCCAACGTCCTGACTTTC
CDR3 protein: CATSRAGLGANVLTF

V gene: TRBV30
clone size: NA
D gene: NA
CDR3 length: 14
J gene: TRBJ1-1
CDR3 DNA: TGTGCCTGGAGTGTGGGGGGCTCGGGCACTGAAGCTTTCTTT
CDR3 protein: CAWSVGGSGTEAFF

V gene: TRBV11-3
clone size: NA
D gene: NA
CDR3 length: 14
J gene: TRBJ1-3
CDR3 DNA: TGTGCCAGCAGCTTGGAAAGGGTTGGAAACACCATATATTTT
CDR3 protein: CASSLERVGNTIYF

V gene: TRBV29-1
clone size: NA
D gene: NA
CDR3 length: 14
J gene: TRBJ2-2
CDR3 DNA: TGCAGCGTTGATAGCCAGGGAAACACCGGGGAGCTGTTTTTT
CDR3 protein: CSVDSQGNTGELFF

V gene: TRBV29-1
clone size: once
D gene: TRBD1
CDR3 length: 13
J gene: TRBJ1-4
CDR3 DNA: TGCAGCGTTGTTAGGGCAGGGGGTGAAAAACTGTTTTTT
CDR3 protein: CSVVRAGGEKLFF

V gene: TRBV6-8
clone size: NA
D gene: NA
CDR3 length: 13
J gene: TRBJ1-2
CDR3 DNA: TGTGCCAGCAGTTCACATACGAACTATGGCTACACCTTC
CDR3 protein: CASSSHTNYGYTF

V gene: TRBV29-1
clone size: few
D gene: TRBD2
CDR3 length: 13
J gene: TRBJ2-7
CDR3 DNA: TGCAGCGTTGAGGCTAGCGGGAGCCTCGAGCAGTACTTC
CDR3 protein: CSVEASGSLEQYF

V gene: TRBV23-1
clone size: NA
D gene: NA
CDR3 length: 16
J gene: TRBJ2-2
CDR3 DNA: TGCGCCAGCAGTCACCCCACAGGGAAGTTTACCGGGGAGCTGTTTTTT
CDR3 protein: CASSHPTGKFTGELFF

V gene: TRBV25-1
clone size: NA
D gene: NA
CDR3 length: 15
J gene: TRBJ2-1
CDR3 DNA: TGTGCCAGCAGTGAATCTAAGGCAGGGTACAATGAGCAGTTCTTC
CDR3 protein: CASSESKAGYNEQFF

V gene: TRBV19
clone size: NA
D gene: NA
CDR3 length: 16
J gene: TRBJ1-2
CDR3 DNA: TGTGCCAGTAGTATAGTCATCACAGGAACTAACTATGGCTACACCTTC
CDR3 protein: CASSIVITGTNYGYTF

V gene: TRBV19
clone size: NA
D gene: NA
CDR3 length: 14
J gene: TRBJ1-3
CDR3 DNA: TGTGCCAGTAGTACCGTCGCGGGTTTGGACACCATATATTTT
CDR3 protein: CASSTVAGLDTIYF

V gene: TRBV12-5
clone size: NA
D gene: TRBD2
CDR3 length: 17
J gene: TRBJ2-2
CDR3 DNA: TGTGCTAGTGGTGCCGGGACTAGCGGGATGAACACCGGGGAGCTGTTTTTT
CDR3 protein: CASGAGTSGMNTGELFF

V gene: TRBV9
clone size: NA
D gene: NA
CDR3 length: 12
J gene: TRBJ2-7
CDR3 DNA: TGTGCCAGCGACGAGGGTAGTAACGAGCAGTACTTC
CDR3 protein: CASDEGSNEQYF

V gene: TRBV28
clone size: NA
D gene: NA
CDR3 length: 16
J gene: TRBJ1-2
CDR3 DNA: TGTGCCAGCAGCGAAACCGGGACCGCAACTTTCTATGGCTACACCTTC
CDR3 protein: CASSETGTATFYGYTF

V gene: TRBV11-3
clone size: few
D gene: NA
CDR3 length: 15
J gene: TRBJ2-1
CDR3 DNA: TGTGCCAGCAGCTTAGTCGGGAGTAGGTTAAATGAGCAGTTCTTC
CDR3 protein: CASSLVGSRLNEQFF

V gene: TRBV11-3
clone size: few
D gene: NA
CDR3 length: 14
J gene: TRBJ2-3
CDR3 DNA: TGTGCCAGCAGCTTGGGGCAGCTCACAGATACGCAGTATTTT
CDR3 protein: CASSLGQLTDTQYF

V gene: TRBV1
clone size: NA
D gene: NA
CDR3 length: 14
J gene: TRBJ1-1
CDR3 DNA: TGCGCCAGCAGCCCCGCCGCGGGTGGCACTGAAGCTTTCTTT
CDR3 protein: CASSPAAGGTEAFF

V gene: TRBV18
clone size: NA
D gene: NA
CDR3 length: 17
J gene: TRBJ2-3
CDR3 DNA: TGTGCCAGCTCACCACCCAGGGCAGGGCCGAGCACAGATACGCAGTATTTT
CDR3 protein: CASSPPRAGPSTDTQYF

V gene: TRBV11-3
clone size: few
D gene: NA
CDR3 length: 14
J gene: TRBJ2-6
CDR3 DNA: TGTGCCAGCAGCTTGGGTTCTGGGGCCAACGTCCTGACTTTC
CDR3 protein: CASSLGSGANVLTF